This T cell receptor (beta chain) was captured by sequencing in a study of T cells after yellow fever vaccination (dated by TCRdb to between 2017 and 2020). Regarding the research as a whole: Libraries from fractions with low cell numbers were prepared with the SMART-Seq v4 Ultra Low Input RNA kit. To follow T-cell clones before and after primary and booster YFV17D yellow fever vaccination, bulk TCR alpha and beta repertoires were sequenced over time. Two healthy male donors made up the cohort, one aged 18 to 30 years and the other aged 30 to 39 years. Bulk PBMC replicates and cell subsets were isolated from blood drawn at multiple timepoints before and after both primary and secondary immunization.

This clonotype was observed a few times. The target of this receptor is not known. No per-base quality is available; no much larger clone lies one base away. Study-level results and caveats: Because abundant contaminating clonotypes from the bulk population could be contained in FACS-sorted repertoires, computational filtering was required. The secondary T-cell response was weaker than the primary response but faster, peaking on day 5 instead of day 15. After the booster, most of the clones that had expanded following primary vaccination were detected again (roughly 97% of CD4 and roughly 88% of CD8), which suggests that memory was broadly maintained. Only a couple of donors were included in the study, so the extent to which the findings can be generalized is limited. A small share of clonotypes occurred in both CD4 and CD8 compartments, likely arising from convergent recombination.

According to the study, the label for this sample's treatment or condition signals: live attenuated yellow fever vaccine strain. At every blood-draw timepoint, two biological replicates of bulk PBMCs were collected. PBMCs were isolated from peripheral blood using a standard Ficoll-Paque protocol. TriZol was used to extract RNA from bulk PBMCs, CD4 and CD8 fractions, and dextramer-positive and dextramer-negative fractions. The CDR3, cysteine through phenylalanine, is 15 amino acids long. Kept here is only the CDR3 DNA, which spans 45 bases and is read in frame from base 1. Compared with germline, V lacks 1 base and J lacks 1 base; bases without a gene match: 3. From a lookup of the germline V gene, CDR1 and CDR2 are ENHRY and SYGVKD. TCR cDNA was made using 5'RACE template switching, a step that added a universal primer site and unique molecular identifiers. cDNA synthesis was primed from both the TCR alpha and TCR beta constant segments. Library amplification used two PCR steps, and the second PCR step added sample barcodes and sequencing adapters. Libraries were sequenced on Illumina HiSeq 2500 (2x100 bp) or NovaSeq (2x150 bp). The paper's processing steps were these. MIGEC was used to demultiplex reads and collapse the reads into UMI consensus sequences, and MiXCR was used for V(D)J alignment. Vaccine-responding clonotypes were identified with edgeR using replicate PBMC samples, with FDR below 0.01 and a log2 fold change above 5 up to day 15 being required. Each bulk clonotype was labeled CD4 or CD8 based on which sequenced repertoire, CD4 or CD8, contained the clonotype at higher abundance. TCRdb ran its own pipeline on the public reads, namely fastp trimming at Q25 and MiXCR clone calling, and kept in-frame beta chains. Entries are consolidated by CDR3 protein sequence, retaining the most common genes and DNA. The V and J calls shown here were made by TCRdb, not taken from the authors' results. The sample yields fewer than 400,000 distinct CDR3 sequences; 6.2% were counted once. Approximately 16% of the sample is taken by the ten largest.

The chain links TRBV10-3 with TRBJ2-5; TRBD1 aligns with 7 central bases. The sequencing here drew on PBMCs, taken 5 days after the yellow fever booster vaccination. The sequence came from a man in his thirties or forties who received the YFV17D yellow fever vaccine. The CDR3 protein is CAISEFGTVQETQYF. The nucleotide sequence reads as follows: TGTGCCATCAGTGAGTTCGGGACAGTCCAAGAGACCCAGTACTTC.